The 8 T cell receptor beta chains below were found in one sample sequenced in a study of radiation and T cells in renal cell carcinoma (dated by TCRdb to the early 2020s). Libraries were constructed by the immunoSEQ multiplex PCR assay. The clones in this table, taken by TCRdb from immuneACCESS, are in-frame only. Not every clone is retained; where verified, under half of the shortfall comes from an unresolved V gene, and the cause of the rest is unknown. In all, the sample holds about 130,000 clones, and around 85% of those were seen once. Of the sample, 5.8% falls within the top ten clones. The time point label corresponds to: blood 2 weeks post-SBRT. Taken with the paper, the label for treatment or condition translates to: 15 Gy SBRT to primary tumor, nephrectomy 4 weeks later. Sequencing used blood, obtained from a patient whose treatment included radiotherapy and nephrectomy. All receptors derive from a man over 45 with renal cell carcinoma.

The chain joins TRBV15 to TRBJ1-4; 11 bases are shared with TRBD1. The CDR3 has 15 amino acids. The germline CDR1 and CDR2 sequences are LNHNV and YYDKDF (reference sequence). With 0 bases clipped from V and 7 bases from J, the junction kept 1 base outside the gene matches. Here the CDR3 reads CATSREDRGREKLFF. The CDR3 bases are TGTGCCACCAGCAGAGAGGACAGGGGGCGTGAAAAACTGTTTTTT.

V usage is TRBV19 and J usage is TRBJ1-6, with D maybe TRBD1 (6 bases). V lost 6 bases to trimming and J lost 10 bases, with 19 bases between them. The CDR3 has 15 amino acids. Germline V gene data show CDR1 as LNHDA and CDR2 as SQIVND (reference sequence). The DNA for the CDR3 is TGTGCCAGTAGCGCCGGACAGCCGAGTGGGTCACCCCTCCACTTT. It specifies CASSAGQPSGSPLHF. The full variable domain, rest sourced from reference TRBV19 and TRBJ1-6, is DGGITQSPKYLFRKEGQNVTLSCEQNLNHDAMYWYRQDPGQGLRLIYYSQIVNDFQKGDIAEGYSVSREKKESFPLTVTSAQKNPTAFYLCASSAGQPSGSPLHFGNGTRLTVT.

The chain combines TRBV9 with TRBJ1-2; TRBD1 agrees at 8 bases. CDR1 and CDR2 from the germline V gene are SGDLS and YYNGEE. Germline trimming cut 4 bases from V and 0 bases from J; bases unmatched to any gene: 2. This CDR3 is built from 14 residues. DNA of the CDR3: TGTGCCAGCAGCCTGGGACAGGCTAACTATGGCTACACCTTC. This gives the protein CASSLGQANYGYTF.

The rearrangement joins TRBV6-1 to TRBJ1-5; no reliable D call. CDR1 is MNHNS, CDR2 SASEGT, per germline. V was clipped by 3 bases and J by 1 base, with 13 bases between them. This CDR3 spans 16 amino acids. CDR3 DNA sequence: TGTGCCAGCAGTGAGACGAGGACGGGGAGCAATCAGCCCCAGCATTTT. Encoded protein: CASSETRTGSNQPQHF.

This chain connects TRBV28 to TRBJ2-7; 10 bases map to TRBD2. Trimming took 5 bases from V and 4 from J; bases not matched to a gene: 8. Germline V gene data show CDR1 as MDHEN and CDR2 as SYDVKM. The CDR3 spans 15 residues. CDR3 sequence (DNA): TGTGCCAGCAGTACGCCTAGCGGGAGTTTATACGAGCAGTACTTC. It translates to CASSTPSGSLYEQYF.

The chain has TRBV7-3 and TRBJ1-1; tentative D call: TRBD1 (6 bases). The CDR3 covers 11 residues. Germline-derived CDR1 and CDR2 are SGHTA and FQGTGA. V gave up 10 bases and J gave up 7 bases, with 13 bases separating them. CDR3 DNA sequence: TGTGCCACCGATGACAGGTTTGAAGCTTTCTTT. Translating it yields CATDDRFEAFF.

The V and J genes are TRBV27 and TRBJ1-5; D call uncertain. V lost 3 bases to trimming and J lost 1 base, with 7 bases between them. The CDR3 has 14 amino acids. Germline assignment: CDR1 MNHEY and CDR2 SMNVEV (reference sequence). In DNA, the CDR3 is TGTGCCAGCAGTTTCCAAGGGAGCAATCAGCCCCAGCATTTT. Amino acids: CASSFQGSNQPQHF.

A few counts support this clone. This chain connects TRBV2 to TRBJ2-5, with 12 nucleotides matching TRBD2. CDR1 and CDR2 from the germline V gene are SNHLY and FYNNEI. V dropped 1 base and J dropped 5; count of bases not matched to a gene: 5. The CDR3 consists of 16 residues. The CDR3 protein is CASSEGLAGVWETQYF. CDR3 nucleotide sequence: TGTGCCAGCAGTGAAGGACTAGCGGGGGTATGGGAGACCCAGTACTTC. Supplemented by reference TRBV2 and TRBJ2-5, the full variable domain reads EPEVTQTPSHQVTQMGQEVILRCVPISNHLYFYWYRQILGQKVEFLVSFYNNEISEKSEIFDDQFSVERPDGSNFTLKIRSTKLEDSAMYFCASSEGLAGVWETQYFGPGTRLLVL.